This T cell receptor (beta chain) emerged from a study of blood T cell repertoires in COVID-19. This clone was seen once. Sequencing used immunoSEQ multiplex PCR; TCRdb keeps in-frame clones, though not all of them. The data hold around 170,000 clones, with around 81% observed a single time. Germline V gene lookup returns CDR1 SSHAT and CDR2 FNYEAQ (reference sequence). The CDR3 spans 14 residues. The sequence came from a man in his 70s who had recovered from COVID-19. This chain links TRBV7-7 with TRBJ2-5, with 8 bases fitting TRBD2. Sequences were obtained from peripheral blood. CDR3 loop: CASSLGLGYETQYF. DNA for the CDR3: TGTGCTAGTTCGTTGGGACTAGGTTATGAGACCCAGTACTTC.